The 3 T cell receptor beta chains listed next were all sequenced from one sample in a study of blood T cell repertoires in COVID-19. TCRdb's copy holds only in-frame clones and misses some; the assay was immunoSEQ multiplex PCR. The sample records 250,000 or so clones, 65% to 90% being singletons. Source material: peripheral blood. The receptors shown here come from a man in his forties who had recovered from COVID-19.

The chain joins TRBV6-2 or TRBV6-3 to TRBJ2-6; D gene unclear. The V gene lost 4 bases and the J gene lost 6 bases, with 13 bases spanning the gap. The germline V gene encodes CDR1 MNHEY and CDR2 SVGEGT. The CDR3 sequence is 15 residues long. The CDR3 DNA is TGTGCCAGCAGTTCCCAAAGCCGAAAGGCCAACGTCCTGACTTTC. Its protein is CASSSQSRKANVLTF.

The CDR3 DNA is TGTGCCAGCAGCCTGCGGACAGGGGCTAACTATGGCTACACCTTC. It yields the protein CASSLRTGANYGYTF. The chain is built from TRBV7-2 and TRBJ1-2, with 9 bases lining up with TRBD1. Germline values: CDR1 SGHTA, CDR2 FQGNSA. The CDR3 covers 15 residues. The junction had 4 bases not matched to a gene; V was cut back by 5 bases and J by 0 bases.

Worth noting for this clone: At one end the junction does not follow the germline gene, possibly because of a read error. This chain links TRBV6-2 or TRBV6-3 with TRBJ2-4; 10 nucleotides line up with TRBD2. The CDR3 extends over 13 amino acids. The germline V gene has CDR1 MNHEY and CDR2 SVGEGT. The CDR3 here is CASSYQRGGPANF. The CDR3 bases are TGTGCCAGCAGTTATCAGCGGGGGGGCCCAGCGAACTTC.